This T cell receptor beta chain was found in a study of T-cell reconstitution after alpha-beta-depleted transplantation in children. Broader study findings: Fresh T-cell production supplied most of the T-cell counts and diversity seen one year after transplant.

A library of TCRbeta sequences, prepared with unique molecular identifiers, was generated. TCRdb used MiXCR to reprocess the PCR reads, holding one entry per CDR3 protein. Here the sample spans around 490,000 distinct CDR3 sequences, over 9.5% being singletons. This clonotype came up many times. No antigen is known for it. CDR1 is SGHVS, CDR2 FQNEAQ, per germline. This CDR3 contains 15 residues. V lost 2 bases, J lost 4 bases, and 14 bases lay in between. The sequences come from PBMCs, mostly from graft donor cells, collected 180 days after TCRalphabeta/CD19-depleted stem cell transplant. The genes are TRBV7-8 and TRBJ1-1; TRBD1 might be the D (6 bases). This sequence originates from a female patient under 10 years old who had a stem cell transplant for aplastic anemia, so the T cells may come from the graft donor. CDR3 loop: CASSLTGSYSTEAFF. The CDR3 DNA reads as TGTGCCAGCAGCTTAACAGGGAGTTATAGCACTGAAGCTTTCTTT. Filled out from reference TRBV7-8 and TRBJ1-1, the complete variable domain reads GAGVSQSPRYKVAKRGQDVALRCDPISGHVSLFWYQQALGQGPEFLTYFQNEAQLDKSGLPSDRFFAERPEGSVSTLKIQRTQQEDSAVYLCASSLTGSYSTEAFFGQGTRLTVV.